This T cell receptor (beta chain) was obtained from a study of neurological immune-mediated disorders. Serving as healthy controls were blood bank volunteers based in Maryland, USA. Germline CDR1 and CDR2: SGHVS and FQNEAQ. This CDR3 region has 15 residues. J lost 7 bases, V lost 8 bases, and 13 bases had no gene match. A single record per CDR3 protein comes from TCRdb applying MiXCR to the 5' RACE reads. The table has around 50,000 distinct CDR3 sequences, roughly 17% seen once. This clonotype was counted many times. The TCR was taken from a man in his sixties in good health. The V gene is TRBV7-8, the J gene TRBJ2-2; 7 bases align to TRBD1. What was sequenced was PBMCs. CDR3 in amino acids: CASSNRGETGGELFF. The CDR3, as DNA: TGTGCCAGCTCCAACAGGGGAGAAACGGGCGGGGAGCTGTTTTTT.